This T cell receptor beta chain was sequenced for a study of T cells after yellow fever vaccination. General study findings and limits: The presence of abundant clonotypes contaminating from the bulk population was possible in FACS-sorted repertoires.

The 5'RACE template-switching step produced TCR cDNA and added a universal primer site and UMIs. TCRdb re-derived calls from the 5' RACE reads in MiXCR, one entry per CDR3 protein. The sample has some 69,000 distinct CDR3 sequences, 5.9% seen once. Germline values: CDR1 DFQATT, CDR2 SNEGSKA (reference sequence). CDR3 length equals 16 residues. A note on this clonotype: Its specificity is not known.

V and J are TRBV20-1 and TRBJ2-7; 11 positions match TRBD2. The source was CD4+ T cells sorted from PBMCs, collected more than 13 days after the first yellow fever vaccination. The origin of this receptor is a man younger than 30 who received the YFV17D yellow fever vaccine. CDR3 DNA: TGCTGTGCTAGAGGACAGGGACTAGCGGTGGCCTACGAGCAGTACGTC. This sequence encodes CCARGQGLAVAYEQYV.